This T cell receptor (beta chain) was profiled in a study of resident and recirculating memory T cells in vitiligo (dated by TCRdb to the late 2010s). Notes on the research overall: For TCR beta sequencing, epidermis was obtained by shave biopsy from two lesional and two nonlesional sites, and PBMCs were also collected, from each of a few stable vitiligo patients. Right before genomic DNA was extracted using the Qiagen DNeasy Blood & Tissue Kit, the samples were homogenized with no cell sorting step. The human TCR beta sequencing was designed to test whether specific clones found in lesional vitiligo skin differed from the clones found in nonlesional skin and in blood.

A patient's vitiligo counted as stable when the lesions had not changed at all during the previous 6 months. To count as stable, patients also needed to show no confetti depigmentation, which is a clinical sign of active vitiligo. Any patient who had received treatment in the previous three months was excluded. PBMCs were isolated from heparinized blood by Ficoll density gradient centrifugation and then flash-frozen. On the study overall, not on this receptor specifically: No unique dominant TCR clone was detected, and clonality varied among vitiligo lesions. TCR sequences were not found to be conserved across biopsy sites or patients, suggesting that different lesions are infiltrated by different T cell clones, a pattern described as private specificity. Even within a single patient, overlap and correlation analysis found no significant repertoire overlap between any biopsies apart from each lesion compared with itself. Working out how much the T cell clones identified in the vitiligo lesions and the human Trm versus Tcm pools each contribute will require future mechanistic studies.

On this clone itself: The target of this receptor is not known. No qualities accompany the bases; no much larger clone lies one base away.

Counted from cysteine to phenylalanine, this CDR3 has 16 amino acids. Only CDR3 DNA is held: 48 bases, read in frame from base 1. The germline V gene sets CDR1 to SGHRS and CDR2 to YFSETQ. The germline V and J ends show losses of 2 bases and 5 bases respectively, and no gene match explains 3 bases of the junction. The immunoSEQ hsTCRB kit was used to amplify TCR beta chains from genomic DNA. The immunoSEQ service sequenced the TCR beta libraries on an Illumina MiSeq instrument. Under the source paper's analysis protocol: The immunoSEQ Analyzer was used to analyze the repertoire data. What TCRdb holds here is the immuneACCESS table cut down to in-frame rearrangements. Part of the clones is not present; checked against another copy, under half of the missing clones reflect an unresolved V gene, and the others are unexplained. That table gives V, J and clone size, and the DNA gave D and trimming. The sample yields tens of thousands of clones; roughly nine tenths were counted once. 4% to 5.5% of the sample is taken by the ten largest.

This receptor was obtained from a male donor with vitiligo. The chain is assembled from TRBV5-1 and TRBJ2-1; TRBD2 lines up with 14 middle nucleotides. The sequenced sample was blood. The nucleotide sequence reads TGCGCCAGCAGCTTTGGACTAGCGGGGGGCCACAATGAGCAGTTCTTC. Translated, this gives CASSFGLAGGHNEQFF.